What follows are 4 T cell receptor beta chains derived from one specimen sequenced in a study of technical replicates of blood from several donors. This table comes from immunoSEQ multiplex PCR, and its TCRdb copy is limited to in-frame clones, with some not included. The data show tens of thousands of clones, approximately 90% seen once. Sequences were obtained from T cells isolated from PBMCs. These receptors originate from a human donor in good health.

In its sample, this clone is medium-sized (0.01 to 0.1%). This rearrangement joins TRBV7-9 to TRBJ1-1, with D possibly being TRBD1 (5 bases). V was cut by 1 base and J by 3 bases, with 9 bases left in between. CDR3 size: 14 residues. The germline CDR1 and CDR2 sequences are SEHNR and FQNEAQ (reference sequence). The CDR3 reads CASSLEARDTEAFF. CDR3 coding DNA: TGTGCCAGCAGCTTAGAAGCCAGGGACACTGAAGCTTTCTTT.

This chain connects TRBV5-6 to TRBJ2-3; D gene ambiguous. V lost 4 bases, J lost 2 bases, and 5 bases lay in between. CDR3 length equals 12 residues. Looked up from germline, CDR1 is SGHDT and CDR2 is YYEEEE. The CDR3 protein is CASSLLTDTQYF. CDR3 nucleotide sequence: TGTGCCAGCAGCCTCCTCACAGATACGCAGTATTTT.

V and J are TRBV14 and TRBJ2-3; 7 positions agree with TRBD2. The CDR3 length is 15 residues. With 0 bases clipped from V and 4 bases from J, the junction kept 4 bases outside the gene matches. The germline CDR1 and CDR2 sequences are SGHDN and FVKESK. The CDR3 bases are TGTGCCAGCAGCCAAGAGGGAGGGGTTTCAGATACGCAGTATTTT. It encodes CASSQEGGVSDTQYF. The full variable domain, in which reference TRBV14 and TRBJ2-3 provide the parts outside the CDR3, is EAGVTQFPSHSVIEKGQTVTLRCDPISGHDNLYWYRRVMGKEIKFLLHFVKESKQDESGMPNNRFLAERTGGTYSTLKVQPAELEDSGVYFCASSQEGGVSDTQYFGPGTRLTVL.

This chain links TRBV28 with TRBJ1-1; 8 nucleotides align to TRBD1. CDR1 MDHEN and CDR2 SYDVKM come from the germline V gene. Germline trimming cut 6 bases from V and 1 base from J; bases unmatched to any gene: 4. This CDR3 spans 14 amino acids. CDR3 loop: CASSRQGKNTEAFF. In nucleotides, the CDR3 is TGTGCCAGCAGCCGACAGGGGAAGAACACTGAAGCTTTCTTT.